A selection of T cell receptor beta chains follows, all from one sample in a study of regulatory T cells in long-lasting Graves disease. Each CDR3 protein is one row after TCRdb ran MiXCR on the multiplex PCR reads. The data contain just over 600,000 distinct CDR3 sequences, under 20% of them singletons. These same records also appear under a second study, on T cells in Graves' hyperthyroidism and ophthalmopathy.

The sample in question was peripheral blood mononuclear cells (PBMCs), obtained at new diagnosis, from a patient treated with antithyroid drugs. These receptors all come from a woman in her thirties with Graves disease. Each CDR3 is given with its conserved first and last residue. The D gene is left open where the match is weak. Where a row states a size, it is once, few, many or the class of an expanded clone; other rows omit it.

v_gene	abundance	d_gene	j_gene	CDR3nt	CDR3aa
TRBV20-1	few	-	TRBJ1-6	TGCAGTGCTAGAGATCCCGGGGTCACAAGGGCACCCCTCCACTTT	CSARDPGVTRAPLHF
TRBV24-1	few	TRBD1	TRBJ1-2	TGTGCCACCGGGGACAGGGCTACTGGCTACACCTTC	CATGDRATGYTF
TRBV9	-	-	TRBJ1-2	TGTGCCAGCAGCGTAGGCTTACCCTGGCCAACCGGGGGGTTCTATGGCTACACCTTC	CASSVGLPWPTGGFYGYTF
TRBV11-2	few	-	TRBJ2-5	TGTGCCAGCAGCTTTGCGGCTCAAGAGACCCAGTACTTC	CASSFAAQETQYF
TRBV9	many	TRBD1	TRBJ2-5	TGTGCCAGCAGCGTGAGGGCCGGGACAGAAGAGACCCAGTACTTC	CASSVRAGTEETQYF
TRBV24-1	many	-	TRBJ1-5	TGTGCCACCGGGAAAGGGGGGGCTCATAGCAATCAGCCCCAGCATTTT	CATGKGGAHSNQPQHF
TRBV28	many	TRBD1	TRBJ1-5	TGTGCCAGCAGTTCCTCCGAGACAGGGGGGATTTATAGCAATCAGCCCCAGCATTTT	CASSSSETGGIYSNQPQHF
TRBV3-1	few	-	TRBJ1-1	TGTGCCAGCAGCCAGTGGGGCGGGCCTACTGAAGCTTTCTTT	CASSQWGGPTEAFF
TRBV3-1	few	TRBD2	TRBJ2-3	TGTGCCAGCAGCCAAGAAAACCCCGCGGCGGGGGGGGATACGCAGTATTTT	CASSQENPAAGGDTQYF
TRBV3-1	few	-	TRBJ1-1	TGTGCCAGCACACAACGAGGGGGAGATGGGCTGTGGGGAGCTTTCTTT	CASTQRGGDGLWGAFF
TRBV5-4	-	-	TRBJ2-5	TGTGCCAGCAGCTTGTGGGGCAGCCAAGAGACCCAGTACTTC	CASSLWGSQETQYF
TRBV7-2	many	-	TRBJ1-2	TGTGCCAGCAGCTTAGCCGGTCAGTCGGGCGGCTACACCTTC	CASSLAGQSGGYTF
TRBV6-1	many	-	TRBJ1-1	TGTGCCAGCTTGTGGGGGGGGGGAACTGAAGCTTTCTTT	CASLWGGGTEAFF
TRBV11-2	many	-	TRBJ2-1	TGTGCCAGCACGGGGCTAGACTCCTACAATGAGCAGTTCTTC	CASTGLDSYNEQFF
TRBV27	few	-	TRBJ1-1	TGTGCCAGCAGTTCCCCTTTCGGGAATCGGACTGAAGCTTTCTTT	CASSSPFGNRTEAFF
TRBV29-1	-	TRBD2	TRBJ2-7	TGCAGCGTAACGCCTGGCGGGAGTGCGTCCTACGAGCAGTACTTC	CSVTPGGSASYEQYF
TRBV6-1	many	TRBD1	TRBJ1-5	TGTGCCAGCAGATGGACAGGGTCGAGCAATCAGCCCCAGCATTTT	CASRWTGSSNQPQHF
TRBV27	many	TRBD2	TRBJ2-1	TGTGCCAGCCAACAGAGATACGGGACTAGCGGGGAAAAGCAGTTCTTC	CASQQRYGTSGEKQFF
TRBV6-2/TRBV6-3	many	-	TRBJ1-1	TGTGCCAGCAGTTACTCGACTGCGGAAAACACTGAAGCTTTCTTT	CASSYSTAENTEAFF
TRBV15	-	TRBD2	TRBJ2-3	TGTGCCACCAGCAGGACTAGCGGATTGCGAGATACGCAGTATTTT	CATSRTSGLRDTQYF
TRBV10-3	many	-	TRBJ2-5	TGTGCCATCAGTCAGACAGAACAAGAGACCCAGTACTTC	CAISQTEQETQYF
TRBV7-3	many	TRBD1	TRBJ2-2	TGTGCCAGCAGCTTAAGTAGGGACAGGGGCTCGTCCACCGGGGAGCTGTTTTTT	CASSLSRDRGSSTGELFF
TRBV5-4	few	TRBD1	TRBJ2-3	TGTGCCAGCAGCTTAGCGGGACAGGGACCCACAGATACGCAGTATTTT	CASSLAGQGPTDTQYF
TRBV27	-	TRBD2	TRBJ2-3	TGTGCCAGCAAGGTTAACTTCGGGAGGCCGGCGGTGTATTTT	CASKVNFGRPAVYF
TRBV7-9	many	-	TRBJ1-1	TGTGCCAGCAGCTTTCCGGGCCCTGAAGCTTTCTTT	CASSFPGPEAFF
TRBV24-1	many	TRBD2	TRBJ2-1	TGTGCCACCAGTGATTCCGGGGGGGGTGCCTACAATGAGCAGTTCTTC	CATSDSGGGAYNEQFF
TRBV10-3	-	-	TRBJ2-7	TGTGCCATCAGTGCCAGGGGGGGCTCCTACGAGCAGTACTTC	CAISARGGSYEQYF
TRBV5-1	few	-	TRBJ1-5	TGTGCCAGTACCCGGCCACCCTATCAGCCCCAGCATTTT	CASTRPPYQPQHF
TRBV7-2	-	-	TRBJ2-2	TGTGCCAGCAGCTTAGCGGCGTACACCGGGGAGCTGTTTTTT	CASSLAAYTGELFF
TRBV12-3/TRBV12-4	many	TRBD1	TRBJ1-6	TGTGCCAGCAGCCCCAGGGGGGCTAATTCACCCCTCCACTTT	CASSPRGANSPLHF
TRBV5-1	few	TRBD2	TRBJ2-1	TGCGCCAGCAGCTTGGAGGTAGCGGGAGCTTCCTACAATGAGCAGTTCTTC	CASSLEVAGASYNEQFF
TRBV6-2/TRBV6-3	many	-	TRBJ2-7	TGTGCCAGCAGTGAATCCGGGACACTCTACGAGCAGTACTTC	CASSESGTLYEQYF
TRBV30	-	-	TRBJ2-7	TGTGCCTGGAGTATGTTGGACGAGCAGTACTTC	CAWSMLDEQYF